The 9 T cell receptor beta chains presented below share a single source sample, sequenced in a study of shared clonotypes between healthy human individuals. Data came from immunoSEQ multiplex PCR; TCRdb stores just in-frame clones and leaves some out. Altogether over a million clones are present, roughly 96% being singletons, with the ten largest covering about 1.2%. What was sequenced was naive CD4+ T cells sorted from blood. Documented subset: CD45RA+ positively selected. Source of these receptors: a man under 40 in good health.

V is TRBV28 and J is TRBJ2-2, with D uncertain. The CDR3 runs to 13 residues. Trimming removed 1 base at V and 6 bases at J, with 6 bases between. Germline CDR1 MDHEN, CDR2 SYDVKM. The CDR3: CASSLSTAGELFF. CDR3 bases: TGTGCCAGCAGTTTATCCACTGCCGGGGAGCTGTTTTTT.

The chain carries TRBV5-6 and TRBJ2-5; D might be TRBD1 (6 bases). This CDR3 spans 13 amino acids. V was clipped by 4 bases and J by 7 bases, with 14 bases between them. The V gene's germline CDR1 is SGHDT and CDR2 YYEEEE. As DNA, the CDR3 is TGTGCCAGCAGCGCCGACAGGATGAGGACCCAGTACTTC. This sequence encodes CASSADRMRTQYF.

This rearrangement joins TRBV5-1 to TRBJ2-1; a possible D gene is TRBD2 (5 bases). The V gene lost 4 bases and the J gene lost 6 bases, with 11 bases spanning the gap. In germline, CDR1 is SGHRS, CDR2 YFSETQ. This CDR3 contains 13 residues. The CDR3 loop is CASSTDLFNEQFF. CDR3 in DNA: TGCGCCAGCAGCACGGACTTATTCAATGAGCAGTTCTTC.

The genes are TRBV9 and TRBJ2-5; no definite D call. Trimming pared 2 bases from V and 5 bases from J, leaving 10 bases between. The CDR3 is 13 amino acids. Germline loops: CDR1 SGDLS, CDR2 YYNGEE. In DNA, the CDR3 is TGTGCCAGCAGCGTTTCGGTAGAGGAGACCCAGTACTTC. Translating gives CASSVSVEETQYF. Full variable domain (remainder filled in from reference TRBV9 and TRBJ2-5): DSGVTQTPKHLITATGQRVTLRCSPRSGDLSVYWYQQSLDQGLQFLIQYYNGEERAKGNILERFSAQQFPDLHSELNLSSLELGDSALYFCASSVSVEETQYFGPGTRLLVL.

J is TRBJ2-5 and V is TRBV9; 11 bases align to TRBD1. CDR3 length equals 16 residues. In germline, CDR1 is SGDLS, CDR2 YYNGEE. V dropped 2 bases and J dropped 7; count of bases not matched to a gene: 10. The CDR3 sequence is CASSVAGTGGPGTQYF. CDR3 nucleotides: TGTGCCAGCAGCGTTGCCGGGACAGGGGGTCCAGGGACCCAGTACTTC. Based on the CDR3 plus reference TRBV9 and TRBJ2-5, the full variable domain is DSGVTQTPKHLITATGQRVTLRCSPRSGDLSVYWYQQSLDQGLQFLIQYYNGEERAKGNILERFSAQQFPDLHSELNLSSLELGDSALYFCASSVAGTGGPGTQYFGPGTRLLVL.

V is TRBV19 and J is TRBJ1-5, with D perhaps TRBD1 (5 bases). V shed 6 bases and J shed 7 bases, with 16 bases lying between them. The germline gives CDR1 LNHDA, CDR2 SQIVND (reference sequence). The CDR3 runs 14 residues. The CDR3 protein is CASSLVGGDQPQHF. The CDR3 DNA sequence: TGTGCCAGTAGCCTAGTTGGGGGTGACCAGCCCCAGCATTTT.

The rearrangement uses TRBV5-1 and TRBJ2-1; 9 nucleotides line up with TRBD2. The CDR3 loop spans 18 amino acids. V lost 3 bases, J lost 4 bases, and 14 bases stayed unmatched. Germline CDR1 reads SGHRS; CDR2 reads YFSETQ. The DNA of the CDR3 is TGCGCCAGCAGCTCCGTGGGGACTAGCCGTGGGCGATACAATGAGCAGTTCTTC. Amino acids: CASSSVGTSRGRYNEQFF.

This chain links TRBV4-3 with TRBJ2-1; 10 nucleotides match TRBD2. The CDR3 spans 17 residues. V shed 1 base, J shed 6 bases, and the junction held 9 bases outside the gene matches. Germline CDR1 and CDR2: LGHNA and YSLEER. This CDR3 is CASSQVAFPSGSNEQFF. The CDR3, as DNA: TGCGCCAGCAGCCAAGTGGCGTTTCCTAGCGGGAGCAATGAGCAGTTCTTC.

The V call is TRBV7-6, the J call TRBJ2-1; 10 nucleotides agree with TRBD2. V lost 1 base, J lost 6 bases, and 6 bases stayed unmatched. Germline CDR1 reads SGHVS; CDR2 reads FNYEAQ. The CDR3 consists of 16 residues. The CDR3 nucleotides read TGTGCCAGCAGCTTAGGAGCGGGAGGGCCCCGCAATGAGCAGTTCTTC. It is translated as CASSLGAGGPRNEQFF.